The 30 T cell receptor beta chains below were found in one sample sequenced in a study of blood T cell repertoires in COVID-19. The assay was immunoSEQ multiplex PCR, and TCRdb's table has in-frame clones only and misses some. Seen here are approximately 92,000 clones, approximately 88% observed once, and the top ten hold 18%. The sample was peripheral blood. The source of these receptors is a woman aged 55-69 years with COVID-19, enrolled during active disease.

The rearrangement uses TRBV7-6 and TRBJ2-2; 11 bases line up with TRBD2. With V trimmed by 5 bases and J by 2 bases, 4 bases remained unmatched. Germline lookup yields CDR1 SGHVS and CDR2 FNYEAQ. The CDR3 consists of 16 residues. The CDR3 region has the DNA TGTGCCAGCAGCAGAACTAGCGGGGGTAACACCGGGGAGCTGTTTTTT. It yields the protein CASSRTSGGNTGELFF. Together with reference TRBV7-6 and TRBJ2-2, the CDR3 gives the full variable domain: GAGVSQSPRYKVTKRGQDVALRCDPISGHVSLYWYRQALGQGPEFLTYFNYEAQQDKSGLPNDRFSAERPEGSISTLTIQRTEQRDSAMYRCASSRTSGGNTGELFFGEGSRLTVL.

The V call is TRBV9, the J call TRBJ1-2, with D unclear. The germline V gene has CDR1 SGDLS and CDR2 YYNGEE. Trimming removed 4 bases from V and 7 bases from J, with 17 bases in between. The CDR3 length is 14 residues. CDR3 coding DNA: TGTGCCAGCAGCCAACGGGATCAAGGTGGTGGCTACACCTTC. This codes for CASSQRDQGGGYTF.

This chain links TRBV5-1 with TRBJ1-2, with D uncertain. V was cut by 4 bases and J by 6 bases, with 16 bases left in between. Per the germline V gene, CDR1 is SGHRS and CDR2 is YFSETQ. The CDR3 runs 14 residues. The CDR3 protein is CASSPGPGNNGYTF. The CDR3 bases are TGCGCCAGCAGCCCTGGACCGGGAAACAATGGCTACACCTTC.

The chain employs TRBV25-1 and TRBJ2-2, with 9 bases that match TRBD1. After removal of 11 bases from V and 3 bases from J, the junction contained 1 base not matched to a gene. CDR1 MGHDK and CDR2 SYGVNS come from the germline V gene. The CDR3 is 12 amino acids. CDR3 in amino acids: CAGQGHTGELFF. The CDR3 DNA sequence: TGTGCCGGACAGGGGCACACCGGGGAGCTGTTTTTT.

This chain connects TRBV15 to TRBJ2-1, with 13 bases identical to TRBD2. Trimming took 0 bases from V and 7 from J; bases not matched to a gene: 6. The V gene's germline CDR1 is LNHNV and CDR2 YYDKDF (reference sequence). The CDR3 runs 17 residues. The CDR3 protein is CATSRDVGLAGENEQFF. The CDR3 DNA is TGTGCCACCAGCAGAGATGTAGGACTAGCGGGGGAAAATGAGCAGTTCTTC. The entire variable domain, with the rest obtained from reference TRBV15 and TRBJ2-1, is as follows: DAMVIQNPRYQVTQFGKPVTLSCSQTLNHNVMYWYQQKSSQAPKLLFHYYDKDFNNEADTPDNFQSRRPNTSFCFLDIRSPGLGDTAMYLCATSRDVGLAGENEQFFGPGTRLTVL.

This rearrangement joins TRBV10-2 to TRBJ1-4; TRBD1 might be the D (5 bases). Germline loops: CDR1 WSHSY, CDR2 SAAADI. V gave up 2 bases and J gave up 6 bases, with 10 bases separating them. The CDR3 has 14 residues. CDR3 amino acids: CASSEVGGYEKLFF. In DNA form, the CDR3 reads TGCGCCAGCAGTGAGGTGGGGGGTTATGAAAAACTGTTTTTT.

This clone showed up just once. This rearrangement joins TRBV6-2 or TRBV6-3 to TRBJ1-1; the D is unclear. Trimming removed 5 bases from V and 1 base from J, with 8 bases in between. CDR1 is MNHEY, CDR2 SVGEGT, per germline. This CDR3 is built from 13 residues. The CDR3: CASSKTANTEAFF. The CDR3 DNA reads as TGTGCCAGCAGTAAAACTGCGAACACTGAAGCTTTCTTT.

This chain connects TRBV6-5 to TRBJ2-4; no reliable D call. Germline lookup yields CDR1 MNHEY and CDR2 SVGAGI. Trimming removed 0 bases at V and 1 base at J, with 7 bases between. This CDR3 contains 15 residues. The CDR3: CASSYSDGAKNIQYF. In DNA form, the CDR3 reads TGTGCCAGCAGTTACTCCGACGGGGCCAAAAACATTCAGTACTTC.

This chain joins TRBV6-6 and TRBJ1-5, with a possible D match to TRBD1 (5 bases). CDR3 length equals 15 residues. CDR1 is MNHNY, CDR2 SVGAGI, per germline (reference sequence). The V and J ends lost 8 bases and 5 bases respectively, with 19 bases between them. This CDR3 reads CASGARLVTHQPQHF. The CDR3 DNA reads TGTGCCAGCGGGGCGAGGTTAGTAACCCATCAGCCCCAGCATTTT.

In DNA form, the CDR3 reads TGTGCCAGCAGTGAACTCCCAGGGAGGTACATTCAGTACTTC. It codes for CASSELPGRYIQYF. This sequence joins TRBV6-1 and TRBJ2-4; maybe TRBD2 (6 bases). The V and J ends lost 2 bases and 8 bases respectively, with 13 bases between them. This CDR3 is built from 14 residues. Germline values: CDR1 MNHNS, CDR2 SASEGT.

The chain carries TRBV2 and TRBJ2-3; maybe TRBD1 (5 bases). Germline V gene lookup returns CDR1 SNHLY and CDR2 FYNNEI. V was shortened by 1 base and J by 1 base, with 18 bases between the two germline ends. This CDR3 contains 18 residues. The CDR3 spells CASSEGQGRWWGTDTQYF. The DNA of the CDR3 is TGTGCCAGCAGTGAAGGGCAGGGAAGGTGGTGGGGCACAGATACGCAGTATTTT.

This sequence joins TRBV21-1 and TRBJ2-3; the table gives TRBD2 as D, unverified against the DNA. TRBV21-1 constitutes a pseudogene. The CDR3 runs 18 residues. The DNA for the CDR3 is TGTGCCAGCAGCAAAGTATTGGAGCGGGGACCTGGCCGTGATACGCAGTATTTT. Residues: CASSKVLERGPGRDTQYF.

This chain connects TRBV11-2 to TRBJ2-7; D might be TRBD2 (6 bases). V lost 0 bases, J lost 3 bases, and 12 bases lay in between. CDR1 is SGHAT and CDR2 is FQNNGV in the germline V gene. This CDR3 is built from 15 residues. The CDR3 loop is CASSLEAGGFYEQYF. The CDR3 DNA sequence: TGTGCCAGCAGCTTAGAGGCCGGGGGTTTCTACGAGCAGTACTTC.

V usage is TRBV4-1 and J usage is TRBJ1-3; 7 positions match TRBD1. This CDR3 spans 15 amino acids. Germline V lookup: CDR1 MGHRA, CDR2 YSYEKL. With V trimmed by 3 bases and J by 2 bases, 4 bases remained unmatched. CDR3 amino acids: CASSHPGTAGNTIYF. The CDR3 DNA is TGCGCCAGCAGCCACCCGGGGACAGCTGGAAACACCATATATTTT.

The J gene is TRBJ1-1, the V gene TRBV6-5, with TRBD1 identical over 10 bases. The CDR3 runs to 15 residues. Germline V lookup: CDR1 MNHEY, CDR2 SVGAGI. Trimming cost V 6 bases and J 1 base; bases outside gene matches: 5. The CDR3 loop reads CASSRQGAPNTEAFF. The CDR3 DNA is TGTGCCAGCAGCAGACAGGGGGCCCCGAACACTGAAGCTTTCTTT.

This chain connects TRBV7-2 to TRBJ1-2, with 11 bases lining up with TRBD1. V trimming: 3 bases; J trimming: 8 bases; junction bases outside the gene matches: 8. The CDR3 consists of 15 residues. The germline V gene encodes CDR1 SGHTA and CDR2 FQGNSA. The CDR3 nucleotides are TGTGCCAGCAGCTTGGTCGGGACAGGGGGTAACGGCTACACCTTC. Amino acids: CASSLVGTGGNGYTF.

The chain is built from TRBV6-5 and TRBJ1-2, with D perhaps TRBD1 (6 bases). The CDR3 has 15 amino acids. The V gene lost 6 bases and the J gene lost 1 base, with 15 bases spanning the gap. Germline CDR1 is MNHEY and CDR2 is SVGAGI. The CDR3 coding sequence is TGTGCCAGCAGGGACGACAGAGGGGGTAACTATGGCTACACCTTC. Protein: CASRDDRGGNYGYTF.

This rearrangement joins TRBV3-1 (or the pseudogene TRBV3-2) to TRBJ1-2; 12 nucleotides align to TRBD1. Germline V CDR1 and CDR2: LGHDT, YNNKEL (reference sequence). Trimming at V came to 0 bases and at J to 8 bases, leaving 7 bases not matched to a gene. CDR3 size: 16 residues. CDR3 sequence (DNA): TGTGCCAGCAGCCAAGATTTGGGACAGGGGGCGGGCGGCTACACCTTC. This codes for CASSQDLGQGAGGYTF.

The CDR3 nucleotides are TGTGCCATGGCCTGGCTAGCGGGGAGAGATACGCAGTATTTT. It specifies CAMAWLAGRDTQYF. The rearrangement joins TRBV5-8 to TRBJ2-3; 9 bases fit TRBD2. Looked up from germline, CDR1 is SGHTS and CDR2 is YDEGEE. This CDR3 region has 14 residues. The ends lost 9 bases at V and 5 bases at J; junction bases unmatched: 10.

This chain links TRBV19 with TRBJ1-2, with D maybe TRBD1 (5 bases). CDR3 length equals 13 residues. Germline V gene data show CDR1 as LNHDA and CDR2 as SQIVND (reference sequence). The V and J ends lost 8 bases and 0 bases respectively, with 10 bases between them. The CDR3 DNA follows: TGTGCCAGTCAGTACAGGACTAACTATGGCTACACCTTC. Protein: CASQYRTNYGYTF.

This chain links TRBV27 with TRBJ1-2; 7 bases fit TRBD1. From germline, CDR1 is MNHEY and CDR2 SMNVEV (reference sequence). The ends lost 6 bases at V and 3 bases at J; junction bases unmatched: 4. The CDR3 contains 13 residues. CDR3 DNA: TGTGCCAGCAGGGACAGGATCGACTATGGCTACACCTTC. This gives the protein CASRDRIDYGYTF.

V and J are TRBV5-6 and TRBJ2-1; 7 nucleotides align to TRBD1. From germline, CDR1 is SGHDT and CDR2 YYEEEE. With 4 bases clipped from V and 0 bases from J, the junction kept 7 bases outside the gene matches. CDR3 length equals 16 residues. CDR3 protein: CASSRSPGGSYNEQFF. Here the CDR3 DNA reads TGTGCCAGCAGCCGGAGCCCAGGGGGCTCCTACAATGAGCAGTTCTTC. Filled out from reference TRBV5-6 and TRBJ2-1, the complete variable domain reads DAGVTQSPTHLIKTRGQQVTLRCSPKSGHDTVSWYQQALGQGPQFIFQYYEEEERQRGNFPDRFSGHQFPNYSSELNVNALLLGDSALYLCASSRSPGGSYNEQFFGPGTRLTVL.

This sequence joins TRBV4-1 and TRBJ1-1; perhaps TRBD1 as D (5 bases). Deletions cut 4 bases from V and 1 base from J, with 10 bases between. The germline V gene has CDR1 MGHRA and CDR2 YSYEKL. This CDR3 contains 14 residues. CDR3 region: CASSRTHQNTEAFF. DNA for the CDR3: TGCGCCAGCAGCCGGACACATCAGAACACTGAAGCTTTCTTT.

This rearrangement joins TRBV7-8 to TRBJ2-6, with D unclear. CDR1 is SGHVS and CDR2 is FQNEAQ in the germline V gene. CDR3 size: 16 residues. Trimming took off 5 bases at V and 0 bases at J, with 11 bases between the two ends. CDR3 nucleotides: TGTGCCAGCAGCCCGTACTTTATCTCTGGGGCCAACGTCCTGACTTTC. Translated: CASSPYFISGANVLTF.

The genes are TRBV11-2 and TRBJ2-2, with 7 bases aligning to TRBD2. The CDR3 totals 15 residues. Germline V lookup: CDR1 SGHAT, CDR2 FQNNGV. The V and J ends lost 5 bases and 4 bases, in that order; junction bases with no gene match: 7. This chain's CDR3 is CASSRTTSVTGELFF. The CDR3 bases are TGTGCCAGCAGCCGCACTACTAGCGTCACCGGGGAGCTGTTTTTT. The complete variable domain, with remaining parts taken from reference TRBV11-2 and TRBJ2-2, reads EAGVAQSPRYKIIEKRQSVAFWCNPISGHATLYWYQQILGQGPKLLIQFQNNGVVDDSQLPKDRFSAERLKGVDSTLKIQPAKLEDSAVYLCASSRTTSVTGELFFGEGSRLTVL.

V and J are TRBV6-2 or TRBV6-3 and TRBJ1-2; D is undetermined. Per the germline V gene, CDR1 is MNHEY and CDR2 is SVGEGT. V shed 1 base and J shed 2 bases, with 11 bases lying between them. This CDR3 is built from 15 residues. The CDR3 bases are TGTGCCAGCAGTTACTTAAACGATCGGAACTATGGCTACACCTTC. Its protein is CASSYLNDRNYGYTF.

The rearrangement links TRBV18 to TRBJ1-2, with D perhaps TRBD1 (6 bases). V shed 3 bases and J shed 0 bases, with 14 bases lying between them. The CDR3 length is 16 residues. Germline V CDR1 and CDR2: KGHSH, LQKENI. CDR3 region: CASSPLKDRTNYGYTF. In DNA form, the CDR3 reads TGTGCCAGCTCACCTCTAAAAGACAGGACTAACTATGGCTACACCTTC.

The J gene is TRBJ2-1, the V gene TRBV30; weak D call: TRBD2 (5 bases). The germline CDR1 and CDR2 sequences are GTSNPN and SVGIG (reference sequence). V dropped 3 bases and J dropped 1 base, with 10 bases sitting between them. The CDR3 extends over 14 amino acids. The CDR3 coding sequence is TGTGCCTGGAGAGTGCGCGGGTCCTACAATGAGCAGTTCTTC. This sequence encodes CAWRVRGSYNEQFF. Combining the CDR3 with reference TRBV30 and TRBJ2-1 gives the whole variable domain SQTIHQWPATLVQPVGSPLSLECTVEGTSNPNLYWYRQAAGRGLQLLFYSVGIGQISSEVPQNLSASRPQDRQFILSSKKLLLSDSGFYLCAWRVRGSYNEQFFGPGTRLTVL.

This sequence joins TRBV6-6 and TRBJ2-7, with TRBD1 identical over 7 bases. CDR1 and CDR2 from the germline V gene are MNHNY and SVGAGI (reference sequence). J gave up 2 bases and V 1 base, and 8 bases lay outside the gene matches. CDR3 length: 16 amino acids. Here the CDR3 reads CASSYYGTEKTYEQYF. The CDR3 DNA reads as TGTGCCAGCAGTTACTACGGGACAGAGAAAACCTACGAGCAGTACTTC.

This clone was observed a single time. The rearrangement uses TRBV5-5 and TRBJ1-1; no clear D. Germline CDR1 is SGHKS and CDR2 is YYEKEE (reference sequence). The germline V and J ends were trimmed by 1 base and 0 bases, with 7 bases remaining between them. The CDR3 is 14 amino acids. The CDR3 DNA reads TGTGCCAGCAGCTTGATACAGATGAACACTGAAGCTTTCTTT. It specifies CASSLIQMNTEAFF.